The 7 T cell receptor beta chains presented below share a single source sample, sequenced in a study of neurological immune-mediated disorders. Using its own MiXCR run on the 5' RACE reads, TCRdb lists one record per CDR3 protein. The table has roughly 100,000 distinct CDR3 sequences, roughly 3.5% seen once; the top ten hold 5% to 7.5%. The sample taken for sequencing was PBMCs. The source is a woman aged 18-30 years with multiple sclerosis.

This clonotype appeared many times. The V and J genes are TRBV6-5 and TRBJ1-1, with no clear D. The CDR3 loop spans 16 amino acids. The V gene's germline CDR1 is MNHEY and CDR2 SVGAGI. The ends were cut back, 4 bases at V and 4 bases at J, with 19 bases in the middle. The CDR3, as DNA: TGTGCCAGCAGTTTAGGTTTTTTTGAGGAAACCACTGAAGCTTTCTTT. This codes for CASSLGFFEETTEAFF.

This clonotype was recorded many times. The chain carries TRBV7-6 and TRBJ1-6, with D perhaps matching TRBD1 (5 bases). The CDR3 loop spans 16 amino acids. The germline V gene encodes CDR1 SGHVS and CDR2 FNYEAQ. The V end was cut by 1 base, the J end by 8 bases, with 15 bases between. CDR3 DNA sequence: TGTGCCAGCAGCTTAGGGGCCGAGCCGGGGGATTCACCCCTCCACTTT. Translation: CASSLGAEPGDSPLHF.

There are many counts of this clonotype. The J gene is TRBJ1-2, the V gene TRBV29-1; 7 bases are shared with TRBD1. Germline loops: CDR1 SQVTM, CDR2 ANQGSEA. The CDR3 is 13 amino acids. The V gene end was trimmed by 7 bases and the J gene end by 0 bases; junction bases not matched to a gene: 5. CDR3 sequence reads: CSARTGTNYGYTF. The CDR3 nucleotides are TGCAGCGCTCGGACAGGCACTAACTATGGCTACACCTTC.

Many counts were recorded for this clonotype. This chain joins TRBV5-1 and TRBJ2-3; 7 bases are a match to TRBD2. The germline V gene encodes CDR1 SGHRS and CDR2 YFSETQ. V lost 2 bases, J lost 2 bases, and 8 bases stayed unmatched. CDR3 length equals 16 residues. Here the CDR3 DNA reads TGCGCCAGCAGCTTTGGCGGGAGTCCCCACACAGATACGCAGTATTTT. Encoded protein: CASSFGGSPHTDTQYF. The full variable domain, rest sourced from reference TRBV5-1 and TRBJ2-3, is KAGVTQTPRYLIKTRGQQVTLSCSPISGHRSVSWYQQTPGQGLQFLFEYFSETQRNKGNFPGRFSGRQFSNSRSEMNVSTLELGDSALYLCASSFGGSPHTDTQYFGPGTRLTVL.

The chain carries TRBV12-3 or TRBV12-4 and TRBJ1-4; no clear D gene. V gave up 6 bases and J gave up 6 bases, with 8 bases separating them. The CDR3 is 12 residues long. In nucleotides, the CDR3 is TGTGCCAGCAGGCGGACTGATGAAAAACTGTTTTTT. As protein: CASRRTDEKLFF.

Worth noting for this clonotype: One end of the junction fails to match germline, which may point to a read error. The chain uses TRBV20-1 and TRBJ1-6; D perhaps matches TRBD1 (5 bases). CDR1 is DFQATT and CDR2 is SNEGSKA in the germline V gene (reference sequence). The CDR3 extends over 15 amino acids. CDR3 sequence reads: CSARDYGRVDSTLNF. Here the CDR3 DNA reads TGCAGTGCTAGAGATTATGGCAGGGTGGATTCAACCCTCAACTTT.

The table lists this clonotype with many counts. The rearrangement links TRBV27 to TRBJ2-4; D uncertain. Trimming pared 6 bases from V and 2 bases from J, leaving 20 bases between. The CDR3 spans 17 residues. Germline V gene sequence: CDR1 MNHEY, CDR2 SMNVEV (reference sequence). The DNA for the CDR3 is TGTGCCAGCAGACCTAGGGAACGTGGGATCCCCAAAAACATTCAGTACTTC. Translation gives CASRPRERGIPKNIQYF.